The 28 T cell receptor beta chains below all came from one sample that was sequenced in a study of brain T cells in children with intractable seizures. Regarding time point: blood from clinic visit 5 months post-surgery; TSC patient then seizure free. Libraries were prepared by immunoSEQ multiplex PCR; TCRdb keeps only in-frame clonotypes and omits some of them. This sample yields 300,000 to 400,000 clones, of which more than 85% are seen a single time; around 6% belongs to the top ten. The sequences come from peripheral blood, collected 5 to 6 months after surgery. The origin of the receptors is a boy under three years old with tuberous sclerosis and intractable seizures.

The J gene is TRBJ1-4, the V gene TRBV5-1; 9 bases match TRBD1. The CDR3 sequence is 15 residues long. CDR1 is SGHRS and CDR2 is YFSETQ in the germline V gene. Unmatched junction bases numbered 8, after V lost 3 bases and J lost 8 bases. DNA for the CDR3: TGCGCCAGCAGCTACTGGACAGGGGAAAACGAAAAACTGTTTTTT. Protein sequence: CASSYWTGENEKLFF.

CDR3 sequence (DNA): TGTGCCAGCAGTGAAGGGGGAGGGGGTCAATTGTTCCATGAGCAGTTCTTC. This gives the protein CASSEGGGGQLFHEQFF. This chain joins TRBV6-1 and TRBJ2-1; D might be TRBD2 (7 bases). In germline, CDR1 is MNHNS, CDR2 SASEGT. Trimming took 1 base from V and 8 from J, leaving 21 bases between them. This CDR3 is built from 17 residues.

The CDR3, as DNA: TGTGCCAGCAGCCCGGACAGGAACTATGGCTACACCTTC. This codes for CASSPDRNYGYTF. The rearrangement uses TRBV28 and TRBJ1-2; 7 nucleotides align to TRBD1. The CDR3 is made up of 13 amino acids. V gave up 6 bases and J gave up 2 bases; unmatched junction bases: 3. CDR1 and CDR2 (germline): MDHEN, SYDVKM.

The V and J genes are TRBV30 and TRBJ2-1, with TRBD2 as a possible D gene (6 bases). Trimming took off 0 bases at V and 7 bases at J, with 10 bases between the two ends. This CDR3 has 13 residues. CDR1 and CDR2 (germline): GTSNPN, SVGIG (reference sequence). In nucleotides, the CDR3 is TGTGCCTGGAGTGTATATCGGGGGAATGAGCAGTTCTTC. This sequence encodes CAWSVYRGNEQFF.

V usage is TRBV25-1 and J usage is TRBJ1-4; D may be TRBD1 (5 bases). Germline CDR1 MGHDK, CDR2 SYGVNS. V was clipped by 1 base and J by 5 bases, with 11 bases between them. The CDR3 sequence is 15 residues long. The CDR3 sequence: CASSEWKQDNEKLFF. The CDR3 coding sequence is TGTGCCAGCAGTGAATGGAAACAGGACAATGAAAAACTGTTTTTT.

The V and J genes are TRBV11-3 and TRBJ2-7; D is uncertain. Trimming took 3 bases from V and 0 from J, leaving 12 bases between them. Germline V gene data show CDR1 as SGHNT and CDR2 as YENEEA. The CDR3 totals 15 residues. The CDR3 DNA is TGTGCCAGCAGCTTGGAACCACTTAGCTCCTACGAGCAGTACTTC. It codes for CASSLEPLSSYEQYF.

V gene TRBV7-3 combines with J gene TRBJ2-1, with 7 bases lining up with TRBD2. J was trimmed by 7 bases and V by 1 base; bases with no gene match: 4. The CDR3 covers 14 residues. CDR1 and CDR2 (germline): SGHTA, FQGTGA. The CDR3: CASSLMAGVNEQFF. Here the CDR3 DNA reads TGTGCCAGCAGCTTAATGGCGGGAGTGAATGAGCAGTTCTTC.

This clone was seen only a few times. V and J are TRBV9 and TRBJ1-2, with 9 positions matching TRBD1. Losses at the gene ends were 4 bases for V and 7 bases for J; bases not matched to a gene: 5. The CDR3 consists of 13 residues. Germline V CDR1 and CDR2: SGDLS, YYNGEE. The CDR3 loop is CASSSRDRVGYTF. In DNA, the CDR3 is TGTGCCAGCAGCTCCCGGGACAGGGTTGGCTACACCTTC. Full variable domain (outside the CDR3, taken from reference TRBV9 and TRBJ1-2): DSGVTQTPKHLITATGQRVTLRCSPRSGDLSVYWYQQSLDQGLQFLIQYYNGEERAKGNILERFSAQQFPDLHSELNLSSLELGDSALYFCASSSRDRVGYTFGSGTRLTVV.

V and J are TRBV19 and TRBJ2-7; D not resolved. Looked up from germline, CDR1 is LNHDA and CDR2 is SQIVND (reference sequence). V lost 5 bases and J lost 3, with 11 bases in between. CDR3 length equals 13 residues. Here the CDR3 DNA reads TGTGCCAGTAGTTTTAGTCCGAACTACGAGCAGTACTTC. This translates into CASSFSPNYEQYF.

For the CDR3, the DNA is TGCAGCGTTGAACCCGAGCGGGAGTCCTACAATGAGCAGTTCTTC. The encoded protein is CSVEPERESYNEQFF. This chain joins TRBV29-1 and TRBJ2-1; TRBD2 aligns across 8 bases. CDR1 SQVTM and CDR2 ANQGSEA come from the germline V gene. With V trimmed by 2 bases and J by 1 base, 4 bases remained unmatched. CDR3 length: 15 amino acids.

The gene calls are TRBV6-6 and TRBJ1-2; the D is unclear. CDR1 is MNHNY, CDR2 SVGAGI, per germline (reference sequence). V was cut by 10 bases and J by 3 bases, with 6 bases left in between. The CDR3 extends over 10 amino acids. CDR3 residues: CAIRDYGYTF. The CDR3, as DNA: TGTGCCATACGCGACTATGGCTACACCTTC.

V is TRBV15 and J is TRBJ1-6; D perhaps matches TRBD1 (6 bases). The CDR3 length is 13 residues. Germline V gives CDR1 LNHNV, CDR2 YYDKDF (reference sequence). V lost 4 bases and J 8 bases, leaving 9 bases between the germline ends. The CDR3 spells CATSTRTDSPLHF. CDR3 DNA: TGTGCCACCAGCACCCGGACAGATTCACCCCTCCACTTT.

The chain is built from TRBV7-9 and TRBJ1-3; 9 bases fit TRBD1. The J segment lost 8 bases and the V segment lost 1 base, leaving 9 bases of the junction unmatched. Germline loops: CDR1 SEHNR, CDR2 FQNEAQ (reference sequence). The CDR3 runs to 16 residues. CDR3 nucleotide sequence: TGTGCCAGCAGCTTAGGGTGGGACAGGGCCGCAGACACCATATATTTT. It specifies CASSLGWDRAADTIYF.

The chain uses TRBV2 and TRBJ1-2, with D perhaps matching TRBD1 (5 bases). There are 11 residues in the CDR3. CDR1 and CDR2 (germline): SNHLY, FYNNEI. Trimming stripped 11 bases from V and 7 bases from J, with 14 bases between. The CDR3 sequence: CAPRDAGGYTF. DNA of the CDR3: TGTGCCCCCCGGGACGCAGGTGGCTACACCTTC.

The V call is TRBV25-1, the J call TRBJ2-5; D possibly matches TRBD1 or TRBD2 (6 bases each). Germline V gene data show CDR1 as MGHDK and CDR2 as SYGVNS. The V end was cut by 10 bases, the J end by 0 bases, with 12 bases between. This CDR3 has 13 amino acids. CDR3 nucleotides: TGTGCCACCTGGGGGGACAACCAAGAGACCCAGTACTTC. Protein sequence: CATWGDNQETQYF.

The CDR3 is CASSPGGQGADTQYF. CDR3 DNA sequence: TGTGCCAGCAGTCCCGGGGGACAGGGTGCAGATACGCAGTATTTT. The chain combines TRBV2 with TRBJ2-3; 9 bases align to TRBD1. This CDR3 comprises 15 residues. J lost 4 bases, V lost 5 bases, and 7 bases had no gene match. Germline CDR1 is SNHLY and CDR2 is FYNNEI.

The V and J genes are TRBV18 and TRBJ1-3; D is undetermined. Trimming took 1 base from V and 1 from J, leaving 8 bases between them. The CDR3 length is 15 residues. Germline V gene lookup returns CDR1 KGHSH and CDR2 LQKENI. The CDR3 DNA reads as TGTGCCAGCTCACCACAACAGCCTTCTGGAAACACCATATATTTT. Encoded protein: CASSPQQPSGNTIYF.

V and J are TRBV6-1 and TRBJ2-3; D not resolved. The V gene lost 0 bases and the J gene lost 3 bases, with 7 bases spanning the gap. Germline CDR1 reads MNHNS; CDR2 reads SASEGT. The CDR3 runs to 14 residues. Here the CDR3 reads CASSEALRTDTQYF. The CDR3, as DNA: TGTGCCAGCAGTGAAGCGCTTCGTACAGATACGCAGTATTTT.

CDR3 region: CASSLKESVLETQYF. The DNA of the CDR3 is TGTGCCAGCAGCTTAAAGGAAAGTGTTTTAGAGACCCAGTACTTC. V and J are TRBV7-6 and TRBJ2-5; D gene unclear. V was clipped by 2 bases and J by 4 bases, with 14 bases between them. CDR3 length: 15 amino acids. Germline assignment: CDR1 SGHVS and CDR2 FNYEAQ.

The chain combines TRBV11-3 with TRBJ2-4, with D perhaps given as TRBD1 or TRBD2 (6 bases each). V lost 3 bases and J lost 5, with 11 bases in between. CDR1 is SGHNT and CDR2 is YENEEA in the germline V gene. The CDR3 length is 14 residues. The CDR3 here is CASSLGRGQNIQYF. Here the CDR3 DNA reads TGTGCCAGCAGCTTGGGACGGGGGCAAAACATTCAGTACTTC.

The chain couples TRBV19 to TRBJ1-4, with D unclear. The CDR3 loop spans 15 amino acids. CDR1 LNHDA and CDR2 SQIVND come from the germline V gene (reference sequence). V shed 7 bases and J shed 0 bases, with 12 bases lying between them. CDR3 in amino acids: CASTYSIATNEKLFF. The CDR3 region has the DNA TGTGCCAGTACCTATTCAATTGCAACTAATGAAAAACTGTTTTTT.

This clone was observed once. The genes are TRBV3-1 (or the pseudogene TRBV3-2) and TRBJ2-1; D is ambiguous. In germline, CDR1 is LGHDT, CDR2 YNNKEL (reference sequence). The V gene lost 3 bases and the J gene lost 6 bases, with 3 bases spanning the gap. The CDR3 is 11 amino acids. The CDR3 region is CASSHPNEQFF. CDR3 sequence (DNA): TGTGCCAGCAGCCACCCCAATGAGCAGTTCTTC.

A word on this clone: At one end, the junction sequence differs from germline, possibly due to a read error. The J gene is TRBJ2-7, the V gene TRBV4-1; TRBD2 agrees at 10 bases. The CDR3 runs 14 residues. CDR1 is MGHRA and CDR2 is YSYEKL in the germline V gene. CDR3 amino acids: CASSQIVGLADRYF. The CDR3 nucleotides are TGCGCCAGCAGCCAAATTGTTGGACTAGCGGATAGGTATTTC.

V gene TRBV3-1 (or the pseudogene TRBV3-2) combines with J gene TRBJ2-6, with D maybe TRBD1 (6 bases). The ends were cut back, 1 base at V and 12 bases at J, with 10 bases in the middle. CDR3 length equals 13 residues. Germline CDR1 is LGHDT and CDR2 is YNNKEL (reference sequence). Here the CDR3 DNA reads TGTGCCAGCAGCCAAGTTACAGGGAGCGTCCTGACTTTC. This encodes CASSQVTGSVLTF.

The chain employs TRBV6-5 and TRBJ2-5; no clear D gene. Germline V gene lookup returns CDR1 MNHEY and CDR2 SVGAGI. With 5 bases removed from V and 1 base from J, the gap between germline ends came to 14 bases. This CDR3 contains 15 residues. The CDR3 DNA reads TGTGCCAGCAGTACCGCCAGGATCACCCAAGAGACCCAGTACTTC. Amino acid sequence: CASSTARITQETQYF.

The chain employs TRBV7-3 and TRBJ2-1; the D is unclear. Deletions cut 5 bases from V and 8 bases from J, with 16 bases between. This CDR3 spans 14 amino acids. In germline, CDR1 is SGHTA, CDR2 FQGTGA. The CDR3 reads CASSGSTLFDEQFF. DNA for the CDR3: TGTGCCAGCAGCGGATCGACCCTTTTCGATGAGCAGTTCTTC.

The V and J genes are TRBV7-6 and TRBJ1-1; D perhaps matches TRBD1 (5 bases). Germline V CDR1 and CDR2: SGHVS, FNYEAQ. Trimming pared 4 bases from V and 1 base from J, leaving 7 bases between. The CDR3 loop spans 13 amino acids. In DNA, the CDR3 is TGTGCCAGCAGCTCCGGGGGGAACACTGAAGCTTTCTTT. The encoded protein is CASSSGGNTEAFF.

This clone occurred once. J is TRBJ2-2 and V is TRBV7-9, with 7 nucleotides matching TRBD2. V gave up 5 bases and J gave up 4 bases; unmatched junction bases: 7. Germline V gene sequence: CDR1 SEHNR, CDR2 FQNEAQ (reference sequence). The CDR3 covers 15 residues. For the CDR3, the DNA is TGTGCCAGCAGCCCTCCTTCGGGAGGCACCGGGGAGCTGTTTTTT. Translation gives CASSPPSGGTGELFF.